These T cell receptor beta chains were read from a single sample in a study of T-cell memory formation after mild COVID-19. Using its own MiXCR run on the 5' RACE reads, TCRdb lists one record per CDR3 protein. This table has 580,000 or so distinct CDR3 sequences, approximately 15% appearing once. Sequences were obtained from PBMCs or a T cell subset sorted from them (not recorded which). The receptors shown here come from an adult woman who had mild COVID-19 (a few samples of this study predate the infection). Cell type and time point are not known. Each CDR3 is given with its conserved first and last residue. The D gene is left open where the match is weak. Clone size is shown for a subset of rows, as once, few, many or a class of expanded clone.

abundance	v_gene	j_gene	d_gene	CDR3aa	CDR3nt
few	TRBV7-9	TRBJ1-6	.	CASSYRSSSYNSPLHF	TGTGCCAGCAGCTACCGAAGTAGCTCCTATAATTCACCCCTCCACTTT
many	TRBV23-1	TRBJ2-5	.	CASPYGTKETQYF	TGCGCCAGCCCTTATGGGACCAAAGAGACCCAGTACTTC
.	TRBV18	TRBJ2-5	.	CASSLQGMQETQYF	TGTGCCAGCTCACTCCAGGGAATGCAAGAGACCCAGTACTTC
few	TRBV29-1	TRBJ2-7	.	CSVAWGVPYEQYF	TGCAGCGTTGCATGGGGGGTCCCTTACGAGCAGTACTTC
.	TRBV4-2	TRBJ2-1	TRBD2	CASSPGPPGGEQFF	TGTGCCAGCAGCCCGGGGCCCCCGGGGGGTGAGCAGTTCTTC
few	TRBV12-3/TRBV12-4	TRBJ2-1	.	CASSLGSWRAAVEYNEQFF	TGTGCCAGCAGTTTAGGTTCGTGGCGTGCGGCGGTCGAGTACAATGAGCAGTTCTTC
.	TRBV7-9	TRBJ2-3	TRBD2	CASSSIRGDSTDTQYF	TGTGCCAGCAGCTCCATCCGGGGGGATAGCACAGATACGCAGTATTTT
few	TRBV7-8	TRBJ2-6	.	CASSFRDVTVSGANVLTF	TGTGCCAGCAGCTTCCGGGACGTAACGGTATCTGGGGCCAACGTCCTGACTTTC
few	TRBV29-1	TRBJ2-7	TRBD1	CSVETGGSYEQYF	TGCAGCGTTGAGACAGGGGGCTCCTACGAGCAGTACTTC
few	TRBV7-3	TRBJ2-3	TRBD2	CASSLMGRGGNTDTQYF	TGTGCCAGCAGCTTAATGGGTCGCGGGGGTAACACAGATACGCAGTATTTT
.	TRBV27	TRBJ1-2	.	CASGFRGVNYGYTF	TGTGCCAGCGGCTTCAGGGGTGTAAATTATGGCTACACCTTC
.	TRBV12-3/TRBV12-4	TRBJ2-2	.	CASSPSDSNTGELFF	TGTGCCAGCAGTCCTAGCGATTCGAACACCGGGGAGCTGTTTTTT
.	TRBV10-3	TRBJ1-1	.	CAISESKYTEAFF	TGTGCCATCAGTGAGTCGAAGTACACTGAAGCTTTCTTT